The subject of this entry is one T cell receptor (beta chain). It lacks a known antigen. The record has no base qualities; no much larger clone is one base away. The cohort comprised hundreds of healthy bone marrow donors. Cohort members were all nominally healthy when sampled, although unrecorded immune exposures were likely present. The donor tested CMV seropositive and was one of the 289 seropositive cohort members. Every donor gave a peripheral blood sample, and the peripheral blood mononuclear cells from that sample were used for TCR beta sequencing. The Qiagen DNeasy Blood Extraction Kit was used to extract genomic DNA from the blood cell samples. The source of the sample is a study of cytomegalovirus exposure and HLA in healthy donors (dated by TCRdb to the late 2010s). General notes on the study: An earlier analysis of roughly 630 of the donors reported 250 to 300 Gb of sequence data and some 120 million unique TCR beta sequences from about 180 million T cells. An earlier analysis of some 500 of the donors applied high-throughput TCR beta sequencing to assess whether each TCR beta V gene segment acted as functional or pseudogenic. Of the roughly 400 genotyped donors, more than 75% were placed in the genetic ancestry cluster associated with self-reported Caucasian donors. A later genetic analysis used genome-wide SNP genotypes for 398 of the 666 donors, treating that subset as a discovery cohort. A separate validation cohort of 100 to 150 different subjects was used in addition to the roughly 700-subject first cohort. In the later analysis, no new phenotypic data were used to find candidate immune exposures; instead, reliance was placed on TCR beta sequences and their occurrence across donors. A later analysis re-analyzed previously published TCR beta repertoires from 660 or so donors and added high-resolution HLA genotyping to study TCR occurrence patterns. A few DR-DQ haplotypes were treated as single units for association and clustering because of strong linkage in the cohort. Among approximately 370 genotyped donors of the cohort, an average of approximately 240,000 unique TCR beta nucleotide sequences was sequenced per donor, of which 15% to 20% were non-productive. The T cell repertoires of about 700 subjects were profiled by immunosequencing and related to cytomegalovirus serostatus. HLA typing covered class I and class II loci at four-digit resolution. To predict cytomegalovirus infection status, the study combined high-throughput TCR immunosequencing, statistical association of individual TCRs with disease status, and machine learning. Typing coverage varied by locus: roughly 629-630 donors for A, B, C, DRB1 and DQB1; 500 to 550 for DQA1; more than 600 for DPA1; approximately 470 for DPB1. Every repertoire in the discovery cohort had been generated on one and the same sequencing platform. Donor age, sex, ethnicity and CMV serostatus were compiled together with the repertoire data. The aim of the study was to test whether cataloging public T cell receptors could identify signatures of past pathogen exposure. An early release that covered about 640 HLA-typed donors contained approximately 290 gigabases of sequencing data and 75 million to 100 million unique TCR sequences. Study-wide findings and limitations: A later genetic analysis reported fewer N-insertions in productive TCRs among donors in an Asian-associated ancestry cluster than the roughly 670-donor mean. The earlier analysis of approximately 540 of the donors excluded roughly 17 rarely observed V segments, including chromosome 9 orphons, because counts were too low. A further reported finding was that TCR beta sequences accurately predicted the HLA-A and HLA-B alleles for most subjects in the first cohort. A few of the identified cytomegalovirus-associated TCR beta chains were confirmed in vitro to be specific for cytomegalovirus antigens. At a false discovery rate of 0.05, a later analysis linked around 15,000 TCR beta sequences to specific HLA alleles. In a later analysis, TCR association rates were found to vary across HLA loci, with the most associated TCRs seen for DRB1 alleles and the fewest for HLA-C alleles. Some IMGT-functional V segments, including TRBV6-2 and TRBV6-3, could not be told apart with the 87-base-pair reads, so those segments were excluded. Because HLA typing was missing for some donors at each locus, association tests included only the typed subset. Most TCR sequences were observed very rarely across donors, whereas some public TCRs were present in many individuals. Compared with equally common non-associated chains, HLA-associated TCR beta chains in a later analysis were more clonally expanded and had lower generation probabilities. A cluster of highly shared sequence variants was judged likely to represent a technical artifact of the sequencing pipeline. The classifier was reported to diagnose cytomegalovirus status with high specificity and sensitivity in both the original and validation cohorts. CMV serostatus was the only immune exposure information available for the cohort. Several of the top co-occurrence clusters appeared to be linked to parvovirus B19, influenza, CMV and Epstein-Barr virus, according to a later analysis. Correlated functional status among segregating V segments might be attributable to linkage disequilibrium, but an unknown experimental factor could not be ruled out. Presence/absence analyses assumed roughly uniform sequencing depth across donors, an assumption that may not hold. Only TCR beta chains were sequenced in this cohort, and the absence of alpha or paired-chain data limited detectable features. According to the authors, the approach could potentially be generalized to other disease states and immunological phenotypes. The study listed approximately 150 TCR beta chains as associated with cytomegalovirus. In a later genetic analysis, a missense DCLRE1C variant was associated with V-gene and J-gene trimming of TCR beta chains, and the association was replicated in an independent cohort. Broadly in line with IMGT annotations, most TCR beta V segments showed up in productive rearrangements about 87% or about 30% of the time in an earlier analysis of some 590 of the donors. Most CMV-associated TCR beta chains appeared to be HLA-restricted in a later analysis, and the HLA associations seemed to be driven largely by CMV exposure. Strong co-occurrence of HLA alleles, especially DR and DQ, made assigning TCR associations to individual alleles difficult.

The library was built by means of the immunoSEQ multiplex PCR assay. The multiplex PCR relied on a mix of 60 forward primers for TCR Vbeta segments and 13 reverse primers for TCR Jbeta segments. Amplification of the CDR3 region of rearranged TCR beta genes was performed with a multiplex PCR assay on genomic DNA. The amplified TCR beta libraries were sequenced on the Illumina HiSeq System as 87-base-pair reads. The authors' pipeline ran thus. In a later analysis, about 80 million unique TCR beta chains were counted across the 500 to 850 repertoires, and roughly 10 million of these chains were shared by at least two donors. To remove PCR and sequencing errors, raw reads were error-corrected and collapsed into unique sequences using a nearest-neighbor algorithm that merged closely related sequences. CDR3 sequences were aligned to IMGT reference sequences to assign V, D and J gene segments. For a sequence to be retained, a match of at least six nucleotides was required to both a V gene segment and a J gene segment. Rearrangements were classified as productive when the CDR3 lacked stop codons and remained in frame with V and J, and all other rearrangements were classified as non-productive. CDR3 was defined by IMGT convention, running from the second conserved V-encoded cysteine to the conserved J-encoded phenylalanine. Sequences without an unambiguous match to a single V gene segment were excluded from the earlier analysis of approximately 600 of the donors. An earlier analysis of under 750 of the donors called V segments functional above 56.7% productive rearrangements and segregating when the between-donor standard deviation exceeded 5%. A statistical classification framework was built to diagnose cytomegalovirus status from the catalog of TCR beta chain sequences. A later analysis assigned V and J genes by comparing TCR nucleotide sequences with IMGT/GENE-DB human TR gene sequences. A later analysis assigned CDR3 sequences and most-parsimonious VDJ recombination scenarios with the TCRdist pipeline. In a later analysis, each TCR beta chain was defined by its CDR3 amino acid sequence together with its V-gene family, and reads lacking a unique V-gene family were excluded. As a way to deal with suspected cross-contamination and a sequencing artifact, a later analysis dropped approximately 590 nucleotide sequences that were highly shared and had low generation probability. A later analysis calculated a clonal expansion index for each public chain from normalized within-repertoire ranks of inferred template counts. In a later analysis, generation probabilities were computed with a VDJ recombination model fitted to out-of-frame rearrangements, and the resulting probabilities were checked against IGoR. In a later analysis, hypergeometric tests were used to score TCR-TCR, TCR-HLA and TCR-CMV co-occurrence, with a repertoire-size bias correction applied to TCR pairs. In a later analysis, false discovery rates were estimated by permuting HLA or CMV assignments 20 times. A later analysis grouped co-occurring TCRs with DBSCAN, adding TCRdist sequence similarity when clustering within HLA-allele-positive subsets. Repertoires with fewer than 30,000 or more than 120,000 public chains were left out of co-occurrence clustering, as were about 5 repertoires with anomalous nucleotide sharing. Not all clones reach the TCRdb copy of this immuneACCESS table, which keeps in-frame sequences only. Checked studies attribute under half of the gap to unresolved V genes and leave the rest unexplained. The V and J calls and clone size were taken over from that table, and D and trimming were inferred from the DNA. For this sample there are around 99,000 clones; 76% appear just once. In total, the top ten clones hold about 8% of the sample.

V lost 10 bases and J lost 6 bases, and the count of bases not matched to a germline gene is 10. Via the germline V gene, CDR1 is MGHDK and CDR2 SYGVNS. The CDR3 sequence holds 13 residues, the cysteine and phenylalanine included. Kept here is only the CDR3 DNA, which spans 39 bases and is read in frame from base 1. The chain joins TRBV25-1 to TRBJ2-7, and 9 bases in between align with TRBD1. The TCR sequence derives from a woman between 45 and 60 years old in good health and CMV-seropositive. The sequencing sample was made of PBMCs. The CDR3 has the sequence CATEQGARGEQYF. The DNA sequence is TGTGCCACCGAACAGGGGGCGAGGGGCGAGCAGTACTTC.